This TCR beta chain appears in the sequencing data of a study of shared clonotypes between healthy human individuals. Study as a whole: CD8 memory received one plate per donor, CD8 naive two, CD4 memory three and CD4 naive three. Study-level results: Richness estimates generally favored naive over memory subsets.

Genomic DNA of every subset was divided equally among multiple immunoSEQ plates. Per sorted-subset replicate PCR, input was about 180 ng DNA, representing 30,000 or so T cell genomes. Sequenced by immunoSEQ multiplex PCR; TCRdb stores in-frame clones only, minus some. The sample lists around 2.5 million clones; 93% were seen once. Worth noting for this clone: What it binds is not known.

Sequenced material: naive CD4+ T cells from PBMCs. Sample subset: CD45RA+ positively selected. This TCR came from a man aged 18-30 years in good health. Some clones in this sample may be carry-over from other donors' samples.

The CDR3 nucleotides are TGTGCCTGGAGTGGAACTAGCAGGGAGCAGTTCTTC. The encoded protein is CAWSGTSREQFF. The chain combines TRBV30 with TRBJ2-1, with D perhaps TRBD2 (6 bases). V dropped 1 base and J dropped 10 bases, with 11 bases sitting between them. The CDR3 length is 12 residues. Germline V gives CDR1 GTSNPN, CDR2 SVGIG (reference sequence). The full variable domain, in which reference TRBV30 and TRBJ2-1 provide the parts outside the CDR3, is SQTIHQWPATLVQPVGSPLSLECTVEGTSNPNLYWYRQAAGRGLQLLFYSVGIGQISSEVPQNLSASRPQDRQFILSSKKLLLSDSGFYLCAWSGTSREQFFGPGTRLTVL.